Sequencing of this T cell receptor (beta chain) was carried out in a study of blood T cell repertoires in COVID-19. About the study: T cells, B-cell-depleted T cells, or PBMCs provided the cDNA or gDNA that served as material.

V lost 5 bases, J lost 6 bases, and 11 bases lay in between. This CDR3 comprises 12 residues. CDR1 SGHTA and CDR2 FQGNSA come from the germline V gene. Measured with immunoSEQ multiplex PCR; TCRdb has only the in-frame clones, and not every one. This sample carries roughly 120,000 clones, around nine tenths of them seen once, and the ten largest clones take around 2%. Sequenced input: peripheral blood. The gene calls are TRBV7-2 and TRBJ2-7; a weak D match, TRBD1 (6 bases). The receptor comes from a man in his forties or fifties with COVID-19, enrolled during active disease. In DNA form, the CDR3 reads TGTGCCAGCAGCGCACCGACAGGCGAGCAGTACTTC. Translating gives CASSAPTGEQYF.